This T cell receptor (beta chain) originates from a study of T cell responses to AZD1222 COVID-19 vaccine. Germline assignment: CDR1 MDHEN and CDR2 SYDVKM. Trimming took 2 bases from V and 0 from J, leaving 5 bases between them. The CDR3 runs to 14 residues. Sequencing used immunoSEQ multiplex PCR; TCRdb keeps in-frame clones, though not all of them. Of 150,000 to 160,000 clones listed, 90% were seen once; the top ten hold approximately 1.6%. Sequencing used peripheral blood, obtained 28 days after the second AZD1222 dose. This TCR was recovered from an adult who received the AZD1222 COVID-19 vaccine. The rearrangement joins TRBV28 to TRBJ1-3; D not resolved. The CDR3 coding sequence is TGTGCCAGCAGTTTACTGACCTCTGGAAACACCATATATTTT. Translated: CASSLLTSGNTIYF.